The source of this T cell receptor (beta chain) is a study of beta chain features in type 1 diabetes (dated by TCRdb to the late 2010s). Notes on the research overall: No differences in mean age, gender distribution, total cell number or subset yield were found between patients and healthy donors. In the study, TCRB repertoires of sorted circulating CD4+ T cell subsets from recently diagnosed type 1 diabetes patients were compared with those of matched healthy donors. A total of 90 million to 130 million sorted cells were examined across all samples, and a strong correlation was observed between cell number per subset and RNA yield. Regulatory and stem cell-like memory subsets were isolated from only 8 patients and roughly eight healthy donors, whereas naive and central memory subsets came from all 30 or so donors.

The CDR3 measures 20 amino acids from cysteine to phenylalanine. Here the CDR3 DNA is all that survives: 60 bases in frame from base 1. V and J are trimmed by 0 bases and 0 bases, and the gene matches miss 11 bases of the junction. Taken from the germline V gene, the CDR1 and CDR2 loops are SGHDN and FVKESK. A note on this clone: This receptor's antigen is unknown. Base qualities are not recorded, but no much larger clone differs from it by a single base.

What the work shows at the level of the full study, not this receptor alone: PCR might favor shorter templates, but patient and control samples were amplified and corrected together, so any skew would affect both groups equally. In all four CD4+ subsets, TCRB CDR3 length was moderately but significantly shorter in type 1 diabetes patients. Because cDNA rather than genomic DNA was sequenced, highly expressing activated cells could have been over-represented, although no difference in activation and CD3 levels was found between groups. HLA sub-analyses involved small numbers of individuals, so any influence of HLA type on TCRB rearrangement remained unresolved. Naive, central memory and regulatory TCRB repertoires appeared to be more alike among patients than among healthy donors. At VDJ recombination sites, patients with type 1 diabetes made fewer insertions and deleted more nucleotides, a pattern implying thymic rearrangement abnormalities.

All of the isolated RNA was reverse transcribed with the High Capacity cDNA Reverse Transcription Kit, so expressed TCRB transcripts were sequenced. Deep immunoSEQ sequencing was applied to naive, central memory and regulatory T cell samples, giving an average of roughly 3.5 million total reads per sample. Sorted cells were lysed in RLT buffer, and RNA was extracted using DNase-treated RNeasy Micro or Mini kits according to cell number. Each cell subset was processed separately to prevent cross-contamination, with patient and healthy donor samples processed together. The immunoSEQ multiplex PCR was used to amplify TCRB sequences from cDNA, generating 87-bp fragments that spanned the CDR3 region. Amplicons were sequenced on the Illumina HiSeq platform. On the study's bioinformatics: PCR bias was computationally corrected using synthetic template baselines, reads within Hamming distance 2 were collapsed, and singletons that could not be merged were discarded. By aligning reads against IMGT, V, D and J genes, CDR3 length, and insertions or deletions at six rearrangement sites were assigned. Clonotype counts were normalized to sorted cell number within each subset before computing true diversity and Gini coefficients with the tcR R package. Repertoire sharing was quantified using the overlap coefficient calculated on TCRB nucleotide sequences. As a proxy for the pre-selection repertoire, out-of-frame TCRB sequences from naive cells were analyzed. TCRdb mirrors the immuneACCESS table, restricted to in-frame sequences. Some clones are absent from its copies; in checked studies, under half trace to an unresolved V gene, and the reason for the others is unknown. The V and J calls and the clone size are those of that table, but D and trimming were determined from the DNA. The sample records about 700,000 clones, around 15% of which are singletons. The ten largest clones add up to approximately 0.022% of the sample.

Each donor gave one peripheral blood draw, approximately 120 mL on average, collected into heparinised tubes. Using a panel that included CD45RO, CCR7, CD25, CD127, CD95 and CD27, naive, central memory, regulatory and stem cell-like memory CD4+ T cells were sorted on a BD FACSAria II. Purity was above 98% for every sorted population. PBMCs were isolated immediately by Lymphoprep density gradient centrifugation and stained directly without culture. So that batch effects would be minimized, each experiment stained and sorted samples in pairs, pairing one healthy donor with one patient. This receptor chain uses TRBV14 and TRBJ2-4, with 10 bases matching TRBD2. The sample was naive CD4+ T cells from blood. The cell subset or site tag for this specimen amounts to: true naive CD4+ T cells. The sequence was obtained from a man younger than 30 with type 1 diabetes. CDR3 reads: CASSQDRTSGDFLAKNIQYF. In nucleotide form, the sequence is TGTGCCAGCAGCCAAGACCGGACTAGCGGAGACTTCCTAGCCAAAAACATTCAGTACTTC.